This is a list of T cell receptor beta chains from one sample in a study of shared clonotypes between healthy human individuals. Profiling relied on immunoSEQ multiplex PCR, and the TCRdb table lists in-frame clones only, not all of them. The sample records around 2.3 million clones, roughly 95% being singletons. The specimen sequenced was naive CD4+ T cells sorted from blood. The receptors here all came from a man aged 18 to 35 in good health. Each CDR3 is given with its conserved first and last residue. Fields, in order: J gene, D gene, clone size, V gene, CDR3 protein, CDR3 DNA. The D gene is left open where the match is weak. Some rows have no size entry. The others give once, few or many, or a class for an expanded clone.

j_call: TRBJ2-3; d_call: .; clone_size: .; v_call: TRBV7-9; cdr3_aa: CASSSLARVDTQYF; cdr3_nt: TGTGCCAGCAGCTCTTTAGCTCGAGTAGATACGCAGTATTTT
j_call: TRBJ2-7; d_call: .; clone_size: .; v_call: TRBV5-1; cdr3_aa: CASSYGPRAVEQYF; cdr3_nt: TGCGCCAGCAGTTATGGACCCCGGGCAGTCGAGCAGTACTTC
j_call: TRBJ1-1; d_call: .; clone_size: .; v_call: TRBV10-3; cdr3_aa: CAISESLNTEAFF; cdr3_nt: TGTGCCATCAGTGAGTCCTTGAACACTGAAGCTTTCTTT
j_call: TRBJ1-5; d_call: TRBD1; clone_size: .; v_call: TRBV6-1; cdr3_aa: CASSPDRVGLHF; cdr3_nt: TGTGCCAGCAGCCCGGACAGGGTAGGTTTGCATTTT
j_call: TRBJ1-3; d_call: .; clone_size: once; v_call: TRBV11-3; cdr3_aa: CASSLNRDGNTIYF; cdr3_nt: TGTGCCAGCAGCTTGAACAGGGATGGAAACACCATATATTTT
j_call: TRBJ1-6; d_call: .; clone_size: few; v_call: TRBV30; cdr3_aa: CAWSVRSSYNSPLHF; cdr3_nt: TGTGCCTGGAGTGTACGAAGCTCCTATAATTCACCCCTCCACTTT
j_call: TRBJ2-1; d_call: TRBD2; clone_size: .; v_call: TRBV7-2; cdr3_aa: CASSLVWLAVNEQFF; cdr3_nt: TGTGCCAGCAGCTTAGTTTGGCTAGCGGTCAATGAGCAGTTCTTC
j_call: TRBJ2-5; d_call: .; clone_size: .; v_call: TRBV6-1; cdr3_aa: CALRWAGIETQYF; cdr3_nt: TGTGCCCTCAGGTGGGCAGGGATTGAGACCCAGTACTTC
j_call: TRBJ1-6; d_call: .; clone_size: .; v_call: TRBV10-3; cdr3_aa: CAISEKNSNNSPLHF; cdr3_nt: TGTGCCATCAGTGAGAAAAACAGCAATAATTCACCCCTCCACTTT
j_call: TRBJ1-1; d_call: .; clone_size: .; v_call: TRBV6-6; cdr3_aa: CASSYRDLGDTEAFF; cdr3_nt: TGTGCCAGCAGTTACCGGGACCTGGGGGACACTGAAGCTTTCTTT
j_call: TRBJ2-7; d_call: .; clone_size: .; v_call: TRBV27; cdr3_aa: CASSFHLASQYEQYF; cdr3_nt: TGTGCCAGCAGTTTTCATCTTGCGAGCCAGTACGAGCAGTACTTC
j_call: TRBJ2-3; d_call: .; clone_size: .; v_call: TRBV12-5; cdr3_aa: CASGLRPGGNTDTQYF; cdr3_nt: TGTGCTAGTGGCCTCCGCCCCGGGGGTAACACAGATACGCAGTATTTT
j_call: TRBJ2-3; d_call: .; clone_size: .; v_call: TRBV27; cdr3_aa: CASSFRGAVDTQYF; cdr3_nt: TGTGCCAGCAGTTTCCGGGGGGCCGTAGATACGCAGTATTTT
j_call: TRBJ2-1; d_call: TRBD2; clone_size: .; v_call: TRBV2; cdr3_aa: CASRELAGGNYNEQFF; cdr3_nt: TGTGCCAGCAGAGAACTAGCGGGAGGAAACTACAATGAGCAGTTCTTC
j_call: TRBJ1-5; d_call: .; clone_size: .; v_call: TRBV2; cdr3_aa: CASTGGDGSQPQHF; cdr3_nt: TGTGCCAGCACGGGAGGGGACGGTAGTCAGCCCCAGCATTTT
j_call: TRBJ1-5; d_call: .; clone_size: .; v_call: TRBV4-1; cdr3_aa: CASSRGGIQPQHF; cdr3_nt: TGCGCCAGCAGCCGGGGAGGTATTCAGCCCCAGCATTTT
j_call: TRBJ2-5; d_call: TRBD2; clone_size: .; v_call: TRBV6-1; cdr3_aa: CATQLTSGYQETQYF; cdr3_nt: TGTGCCACCCAACTGACTAGCGGGTACCAAGAGACCCAGTACTTC
j_call: TRBJ1-1; d_call: .; clone_size: once; v_call: TRBV6-5; cdr3_aa: CASSYSLQGYTEAFF; cdr3_nt: TGTGCCAGCAGTTACTCGCTCCAGGGGTACACTGAAGCTTTCTTT
j_call: TRBJ1-1; d_call: .; clone_size: .; v_call: TRBV18; cdr3_aa: CASSPPGGKAFF; cdr3_nt: TGTGCCAGCTCACCACCGGGGGGCAAAGCTTTCTTT
j_call: TRBJ2-7; d_call: .; clone_size: .; v_call: TRBV10-3; cdr3_aa: CAIGRAGTTYEQYF; cdr3_nt: TGTGCCATCGGGAGAGCCGGGACAACCTACGAGCAGTACTTC
j_call: TRBJ1-1; d_call: TRBD1; clone_size: .; v_call: TRBV28; cdr3_aa: CASRPPQGATEAFF; cdr3_nt: TGTGCCAGCAGACCACCCCAGGGGGCAACTGAAGCTTTCTTT
j_call: TRBJ1-2; d_call: .; clone_size: .; v_call: TRBV7-2; cdr3_aa: CASSLDIGGYTF; cdr3_nt: TGTGCCAGCAGCCTCGACATAGGGGGCTACACCTTC
j_call: TRBJ2-3; d_call: .; clone_size: once; v_call: TRBV6-1; cdr3_aa: CAGSGRETDTQYF; cdr3_nt: TGTGCCGGGTCTGGTAGGGAGACAGATACGCAGTATTTT
j_call: TRBJ2-5; d_call: .; clone_size: .; v_call: TRBV5-1; cdr3_aa: CASSLRDSQETQYF; cdr3_nt: TGCGCCAGCAGCTTGAGGGACTCCCAAGAGACCCAGTACTTC
j_call: TRBJ1-2; d_call: .; clone_size: .; v_call: TRBV6-5; cdr3_aa: CASSYLGGTYYGYTF; cdr3_nt: TGTGCCAGCAGTTACCTCGGGGGAACTTACTATGGCTACACCTTC
j_call: TRBJ2-1; d_call: TRBD1; clone_size: .; v_call: TRBV7-8; cdr3_aa: CASSLARQGAEFF; cdr3_nt: TGTGCCAGCAGCTTAGCAAGACAGGGGGCAGAGTTCTTC